This TCR beta chain stems from a study of Ad26.COV2.S vaccination and SARS-CoV-2 variants. Background on the study: In the study, Ad26.COV2.S was injected intramuscularly once, or twice 56 days apart.

This clone was seen a single time. The length of the CDR3 is 13 residues. Germline lookup yields CDR1 MDHEN and CDR2 SYDVKM. V was trimmed by 2 bases and J by 9 bases, leaving 11 bases between them. The treatment denotes: some 19 received Ad26.COV2.S at low or high dose, single or two shots; roughly 5 received placebo; per-sample allocation not given. Sampling was performed 63 days after the first vaccine or placebo injection. SARS-CoV-2 spike from the Wuhan strain was encoded by the vaccine, an Ad26 vector. Assay: immunoSEQ multiplex PCR; the TCRdb copy retains only in-frame clones and omits some. Here the sample spans a few hundred thousand clones, roughly 80% being singletons.

The source of this sequence is a person between 18 and 65 years old who received the Ad26.COV2.S COVID-19 vaccine or a placebo. The material was peripheral blood, obtained in a trial of Ad26.COV2.S vaccine versus placebo. The rearrangement uses TRBV28 and TRBJ2-4; maybe TRBD1 (6 bases). CDR3 protein: CASSLGGPGIQYF. The CDR3 nucleotides read TGTGCCAGCAGTTTAGGGGGCCCGGGCATTCAGTACTTC.